These 4 T cell receptor beta chains share one sample of origin, sequenced in a study of shared clonotypes between healthy human individuals. CD45RO-negative, CCR7-selected cells formed the naive CD8 fraction, which excluded terminally differentiated effector memory CD45RA+ cells. Here immunoSEQ multiplex PCR was the method, and the copy in TCRdb shows in-frame clones only, minus some. The repertoire consists of over 2 million clones, with roughly 95% occurring once and the leading ten covering about 1.1%. What was sequenced was naive CD8+ T cells sorted from blood. Receptor source: a man younger than 35 in good health.

The rearrangement joins TRBV5-4 to TRBJ2-1, with 13 bases that match TRBD2. With 4 bases clipped from V and 7 bases from J, the junction kept 5 bases outside the gene matches. Per the germline V gene, CDR1 is SGHNT and CDR2 is YYREEE (reference sequence). The CDR3 has 15 amino acids. The DNA of the CDR3 is TGTGCCAGCAGCCCAGGACTAGCGGGAGTTAATGAGCAGTTCTTC. Protein product: CASSPGLAGVNEQFF.

The chain has TRBV4-1 and TRBJ2-5; 10 nucleotides line up with TRBD1. V lost 1 base and J lost 5; bases outside the gene matches: 7. CDR3 length: 16 residues. The germline gives CDR1 MGHRA, CDR2 YSYEKL. The CDR3 loop is CASSQAGTGVGETQYF. Here the CDR3 DNA reads TGCGCCAGCAGCCAAGCCGGGACAGGGGTGGGGGAGACCCAGTACTTC.

DNA for the CDR3: TGCGCCAGCAGCCAAGAGTCTAGCGGATACGAATGGACAGATACGCAGTATTTT. Its translation is CASSQESSGYEWTDTQYF. V usage is TRBV4-3 and J usage is TRBJ2-3; TRBD2 matches 7 bases. CDR3 length equals 18 residues. Germline assignment: CDR1 LGHNA and CDR2 YSLEER. The V and J ends lost 0 bases and 3 bases, in that order; junction bases with no gene match: 12.

About this clone: Other nucleotide sequences in the sample specify the same CDR3. The V and J genes are TRBV11-1 and TRBJ2-7, with D uncertain. V was cut by 0 bases and J by 3 bases, with 9 bases left in between. CDR3 length: 14 residues. CDR1 is SGHAT and CDR2 is FQDESV in the germline V gene (reference sequence). The CDR3 reads CASSLAGPLYEQYF. CDR3 in DNA: TGTGCCAGCAGCTTAGCTGGACCCCTCTACGAGCAGTACTTC.